This TCR beta chain was captured by sequencing in a study of blood T cell repertoires in COVID-19. V trimming: 6 bases; J trimming: 3 bases; junction bases outside the gene matches: 6. This CDR3 region has 14 residues. The germline CDR1 and CDR2 sequences are SNHLY and FYNNEI. The protocol was immunoSEQ multiplex PCR, while the TCRdb copy is restricted to in-frame clones and leaves out a portion. The table lists some 450,000 clones, around nine tenths of them singletons, with roughly 0.87% in the top ten. This chain links TRBV2 with TRBJ1-1; 8 nucleotides line up with TRBD1. What was sequenced was peripheral blood. The sequence came from a man between 18 and 29 years old with COVID-19, enrolled during active disease. The CDR3 protein is CASRGQGSDTEAFF. As DNA, the CDR3 is TGTGCCAGCAGAGGACAGGGATCGGACACTGAAGCTTTCTTT. Full variable domain (rest looked up from reference TRBV2 and TRBJ1-1): EPEVTQTPSHQVTQMGQEVILRCVPISNHLYFYWYRQILGQKVEFLVSFYNNEISEKSEIFDDQFSVERPDGSNFTLKIRSTKLEDSAMYFCASRGQGSDTEAFFGQGTRLTVV.